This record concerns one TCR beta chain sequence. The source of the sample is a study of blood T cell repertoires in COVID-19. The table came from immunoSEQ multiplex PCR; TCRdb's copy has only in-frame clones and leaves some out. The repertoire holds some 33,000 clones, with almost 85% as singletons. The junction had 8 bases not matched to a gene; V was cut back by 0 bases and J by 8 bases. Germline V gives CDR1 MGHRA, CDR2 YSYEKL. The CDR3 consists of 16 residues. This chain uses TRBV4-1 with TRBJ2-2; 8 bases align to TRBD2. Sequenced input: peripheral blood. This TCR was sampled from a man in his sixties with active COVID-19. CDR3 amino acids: CASSQDQWSGRGELFF. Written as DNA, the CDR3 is TGCGCCAGCAGCCAAGATCAGTGGAGCGGGAGAGGGGAGCTGTTTTTT.